The clone carrying this T cell receptor beta chain turned up a few times. Antigen unknown. This sample stems from a study of identical twins. Study-wide points: Where out-of-frame alpha sequences were twin-shared, they showed excess low generation probability. Abundant beta clonotypes from cord blood had fewer insertions, unlike memory repertoires, which showed none.

From the 5' RACE reads, TCRdb called clonotypes with MiXCR, one entry per CDR3 protein. The table shows about 890,000 distinct CDR3 sequences, with roughly an eighth occurring only once. The germline V gene encodes CDR1 SGHRS and CDR2 YFSETQ. This CDR3 comprises 17 residues. J gave up 2 bases and V 0 bases, and 7 bases lay outside the gene matches. The sample was also linked to a second study, of yellow fever vaccine responses in identical twins.

The source material was PBMCs. The V and J genes are TRBV5-1 and TRBJ2-3, with TRBD2 matching 9 bases. The TCR sequence derives from a woman aged 18-35 years in good health. DNA for the CDR3: TGCGCCAGCAGCTTGGAGGTTAGCGGGGGTTCCACAGATACGCAGTATTTT. It encodes CASSLEVSGGSTDTQYF. The whole variable domain, remainder taken from reference TRBV5-1 and TRBJ2-3, is KAGVTQTPRYLIKTRGQQVTLSCSPISGHRSVSWYQQTPGQGLQFLFEYFSETQRNKGNFPGRFSGRQFSNSRSEMNVSTLELGDSALYLCASSLEVSGGSTDTQYFGPGTRLTVL.